This TCR beta chain emerged from a study of blood T cell repertoires in COVID-19. Across the study: There were acute and convalescent COVID-19 samples, and they came from the United States, Italy and Spain.

This CDR3 region has 13 residues. The germline CDR1 and CDR2 sequences are SQVTM and ANQGSEA. The germline V and J ends were trimmed by 3 bases and 6 bases, with 15 bases remaining between them. Only in-frame clones appear in the TCRdb table, and some are missing; sequencing was by immunoSEQ multiplex PCR. The sample shows 390,000 or so clones, around 86% of them seen only once. This chain joins TRBV29-1 and TRBJ2-7, with D tentatively TRBD2 (6 bases). Material: peripheral blood. The sequence derives from a woman in her 30s with active or convalescent COVID-19. This chain's CDR3 is CSVDGMGGVEQYF. CDR3 nucleotides: TGCAGCGTTGACGGGATGGGGGGAGTCGAGCAGTACTTC.